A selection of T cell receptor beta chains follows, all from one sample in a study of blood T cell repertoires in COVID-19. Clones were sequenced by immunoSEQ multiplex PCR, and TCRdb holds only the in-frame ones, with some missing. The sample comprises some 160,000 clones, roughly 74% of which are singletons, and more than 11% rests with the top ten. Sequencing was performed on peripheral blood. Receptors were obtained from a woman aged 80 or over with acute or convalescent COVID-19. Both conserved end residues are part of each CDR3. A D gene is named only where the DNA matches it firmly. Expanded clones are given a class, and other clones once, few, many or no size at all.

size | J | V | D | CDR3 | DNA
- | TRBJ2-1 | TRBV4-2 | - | CASSLQSGQIYNEQFF | TGTGCCAGCAGCCTCCAATCAGGACAGATATACAATGAGCAGTTCTTC
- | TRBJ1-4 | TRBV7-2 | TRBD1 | CASSLALTGEKLFF | TGTGCCAGCAGCTTAGCGCTGACAGGGGAAAAACTGTTTTTT
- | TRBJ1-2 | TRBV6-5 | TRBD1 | CASSPRRGGEWGYTF | TGTGCCAGCAGTCCCCGGAGAGGGGGCGAGTGGGGCTACACCTTC
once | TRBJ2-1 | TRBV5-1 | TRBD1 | CASSLASDRMTNEQFF | TGCGCCAGCAGCTTGGCCTCGGACAGGATGACTAATGAGCAGTTCTTC
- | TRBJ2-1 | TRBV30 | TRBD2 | CAWASGLAGYNEQFF | TGTGCCTGGGCCTCGGGACTAGCGGGATACAATGAGCAGTTCTTC
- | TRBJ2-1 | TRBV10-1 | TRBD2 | CASSELRTSGKGYNEQFF | TGCGCCAGCAGTGAACTCCGGACTAGCGGGAAAGGCTACAATGAGCAGTTCTTC
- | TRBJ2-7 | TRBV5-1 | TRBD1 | CASSPGTGSEQYF | TGCGCCAGCAGCCCCGGGACAGGGAGCGAGCAGTACTTC
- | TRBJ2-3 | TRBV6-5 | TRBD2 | CASSRPRGERYF | TGTGCCAGCAGCCGCCCCCGGGGGGAGAGGTATTTT
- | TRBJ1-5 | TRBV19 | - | CASSSRQQWANQPQHF | TGTGCCAGTAGTTCGCGACAGCAGTGGGCCAATCAGCCCCAGCATTTT
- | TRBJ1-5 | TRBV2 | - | CASSNDIHSNQPQHF | TGTGCCAGCAGCAACGACATCCATAGCAATCAGCCCCAGCATTTT
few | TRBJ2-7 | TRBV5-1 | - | CASSLEHIPYEQYF | TGCGCCAGCAGCTTGGAACACATCCCCTACGAGCAGTACTTC
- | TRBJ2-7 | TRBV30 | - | CAWSALAHSEQYF | TGTGCCTGGAGTGCCCTCGCGCATTCCGAGCAGTACTTC
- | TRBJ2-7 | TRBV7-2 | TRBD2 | CASSYQLAGGYEQYF | TGTGCCAGCAGCTATCAACTAGCGGGAGGCTACGAGCAGTACTTC
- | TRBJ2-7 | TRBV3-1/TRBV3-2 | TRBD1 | CASSSRDRGYPYEQYF | TGTGCCAGCAGCAGCCGGGACAGGGGTTACCCCTACGAGCAGTACTTC
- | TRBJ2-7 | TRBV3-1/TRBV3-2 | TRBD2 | CASSQAGGPYEQYF | TGTGCCAGCAGCCAAGCGGGGGGTCCCTACGAGCAGTACTTC
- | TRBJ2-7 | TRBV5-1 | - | CASTLGIGGVSEQYF | TGCGCCAGCACCTTGGGAATAGGGGGGGTTTCGGAGCAGTACTTC
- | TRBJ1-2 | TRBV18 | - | CASSPFAGRINGYTF | TGTGCCAGCTCACCCTTCGCAGGGAGGATAAATGGCTACACCTTC
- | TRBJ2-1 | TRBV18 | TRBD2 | CASSPPKLAINEQFF | TGTGCCAGCTCACCACCAAAACTAGCGATTAATGAGCAGTTCTTC
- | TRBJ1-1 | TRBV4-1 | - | CASSHIIGQGSTEAFF | TGCGCCAGCAGCCATATTATAGGGCAGGGGAGCACTGAAGCTTTCTTT
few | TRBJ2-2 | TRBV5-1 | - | CASSSRDSPNTGELFF | TGCGCCAGCAGCTCCCGGGACTCCCCGAACACCGGGGAGCTGTTTTTT
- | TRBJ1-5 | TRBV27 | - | CATGGQPQHF | TGTGCCACAGGTGGCCAGCCCCAGCATTTT
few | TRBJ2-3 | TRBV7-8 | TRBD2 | CASSLTTSGGASGTQYF | TGTGCCAGCAGCTTAACGACTAGCGGGGGGGCATCGGGTACGCAGTATTTT
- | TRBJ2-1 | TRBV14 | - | CASSPHYPNEQFF | TGTGCCAGCAGCCCCCACTATCCCAATGAGCAGTTCTTC
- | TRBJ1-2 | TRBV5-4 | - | CASSLVAGQGGYTF | TGTGCCAGCAGCTTGGTCGCAGGGCAGGGGGGCTACACCTTC
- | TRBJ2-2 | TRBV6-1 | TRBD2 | CASSEWRLAGRGTGELFF | TGTGCCAGCAGTGAATGGAGACTAGCGGGAAGGGGCACCGGGGAGCTGTTTTTT
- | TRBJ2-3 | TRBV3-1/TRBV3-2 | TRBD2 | CASRSASGRADTQYF | TGTGCCAGCAGGTCCGCTAGCGGGAGGGCAGATACGCAGTATTTT
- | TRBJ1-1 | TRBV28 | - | CASSFARRLNTEAFF | TGTGCCAGCTCCTTCGCTCGCAGGTTGAACACTGAAGCTTTCTTT
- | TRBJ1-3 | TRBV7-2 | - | CASSQQTGHGSGNTIYF | TGTGCCAGCAGCCAACAAACAGGGCATGGGTCTGGAAACACCATATATTTT
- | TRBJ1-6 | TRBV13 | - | CASSLSPFSSYNSPLHF | TGTGCCAGCAGCTTATCCCCATTCAGCTCCTATAATTCACCCCTCCACTTT
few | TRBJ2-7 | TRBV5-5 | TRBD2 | CASSPLAGGSYEQYF | TGTGCCAGCAGCCCCCTAGCGGGAGGCTCCTACGAGCAGTACTTC
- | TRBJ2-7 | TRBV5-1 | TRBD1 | CASSSAGTGAYEQYF | TGCGCCAGCAGCTCCGCCGGGACAGGGGCCTACGAGCAGTACTTC
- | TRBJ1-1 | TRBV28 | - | CASSEPGGNTEAFF | TGTGCCAGCAGTGAACCCGGCGGGAACACTGAAGCTTTCTTT
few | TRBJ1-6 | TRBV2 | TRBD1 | CASGTGDSPLHF | TGTGCCAGTGGGACAGGGGATTCACCCCTCCACTTT
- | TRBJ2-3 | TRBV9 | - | CASSVSGTLRTDTQYF | TGTGCCAGCAGCGTCTCAGGGACTTTACGCACAGATACGCAGTATTTT
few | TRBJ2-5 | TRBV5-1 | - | CASSLGLVVGGETQYF | TGCGCCAGCAGCTTGGGCCTGGTTGTAGGGGGAGAGACCCAGTACTTC
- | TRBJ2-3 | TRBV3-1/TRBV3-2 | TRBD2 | CASSQGVPSGGTDTQYF | TGTGCCAGCAGCCAAGGAGTGCCTAGCGGAGGCACAGATACGCAGTATTTT
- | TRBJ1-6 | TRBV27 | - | CASTPLDRSDNSPLHF | TGTGCCAGCACCCCCCTAGACAGGAGCGATAATTCACCCCTCCACTTT
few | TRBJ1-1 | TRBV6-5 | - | CASRLTENTEAFF | TGTGCCAGCAGACTGACAGAGAACACTGAAGCTTTCTTT
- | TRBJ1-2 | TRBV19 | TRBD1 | CASSQGTGTTEGGYTF | TGTGCCAGTAGTCAAGGGACAGGCACGACGGAGGGGGGCTACACCTTC
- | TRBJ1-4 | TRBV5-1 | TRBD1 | CASSVGQGGSEKLFF | TGCGCCAGCAGCGTTGGACAGGGGGGTAGTGAAAAACTGTTTTTT
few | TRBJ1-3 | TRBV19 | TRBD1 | CASRVPGQANTIYF | TGTGCCAGTAGAGTTCCGGGACAGGCCAACACCATATATTTT
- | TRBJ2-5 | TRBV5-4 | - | CASSLGGQETQYF | TGTGCCAGCAGCCTGGGCGGTCAAGAGACCCAGTACTTC
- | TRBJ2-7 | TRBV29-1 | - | CSVGDLYEQYF | TGCAGCGTTGGAGACCTCTACGAGCAGTACTTC
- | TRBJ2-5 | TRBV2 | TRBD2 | CASRGNGGSEETQYF | TGTGCCAGCAGAGGGAACGGCGGGAGCGAAGAGACCCAGTACTTC
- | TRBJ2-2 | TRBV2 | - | CASSESWVGDRGTGELFF | TGTGCCAGCAGTGAGAGTTGGGTTGGGGATCGGGGCACCGGGGAGCTGTTTTTT